The subject of this entry is one T cell receptor beta chain. Residents of approximately 25 US areas, aged roughly 18 to 89 years, made up the participants. Clinical histories supplied by participants themselves formed the basis of cohort assignment. CDR1 is PRHDT, CDR2 FYEKMQ, per germline (reference sequence). The CDR3 has 13 residues. V shed 1 base and J shed 7 bases, with 7 bases lying between them. In the study's own analysis: Quantification of nucleated cells was approximated via reference gene primer amplification. The table came from immunoSEQ multiplex PCR; TCRdb's copy has only in-frame clones and leaves some out. V and J calls plus clone size are reproduced from that table; the DNA served to infer D and trimming. The sample holds roughly 220,000 clones, around 82% seen once. The data were obtained in a study of blood T cell repertoires in COVID-19.

The material sequenced was PBMCs or T cells enriched from blood (not recorded which). This receptor was obtained from a man under 40 with acute COVID-19. The rearrangement links TRBV13 to TRBJ1-4; perhaps TRBD1 as D (5 bases). DNA of the CDR3: TGTGCCAGCAGCTTAGCGGGGGTTGAAAAACTGTTTTTT. Protein product: CASSLAGVEKLFF.